This T cell receptor beta chain was sequenced during a study of blood T cell repertoires in COVID-19. In the study overall: Both acute and convalescent COVID-19 samples were obtained from the United States, Italy and Spain.

CDR1 is MDHEN, CDR2 SYDVKM, per germline. The V end lost 10 bases, the J end lost 15 bases, and 19 bases lay between the germline ends. The length of the CDR3 is 11 residues. Sequencing was performed with immunoSEQ multiplex PCR; in TCRdb, only in-frame clones are kept and a portion is missing. The table has under 95,000 clones, around 86% seen once. Material for sequencing was peripheral blood. The sequence came from a woman in her 70s with acute or convalescent COVID-19. The chain is built from TRBV28 and TRBJ1-5; D is perhaps TRBD1 (5 bases). This CDR3 is CATYGASTRHF. The CDR3 region has the DNA TGTGCCACCTATGGGGCCAGCACGAGGCATTTT.